These 4 T cell receptor beta chains came from one sample sequenced in a study of molecular identifiers for immune sequencing clone quantification. From the PCR reads, TCRdb called clonotypes with MiXCR, one entry per CDR3 protein. The table lists about 510,000 distinct CDR3 sequences, about a fifth of them singletons, with 0.7% to 0.95% in the top ten. The sample was naive CD8+ T cells from blood, with Jurkat cell RNA spiked in. Subset meaning: FACS-sorted CD8+CD4-CCR7+CD45RA+ naive T cells. Source of these receptors: a human donor in good health. Some libraries in this study had Jurkat cell RNA spiked in.

This clonotype was detected ten times or more. This chain connects TRBV5-6 to TRBJ2-7; D remains unclear. CDR3 size: 13 residues. Trimming pared 4 bases from V and 7 bases from J, leaving 15 bases between. From germline, CDR1 is SGHDT and CDR2 YYEEEE. In DNA form, the CDR3 reads TGTGCCAGCAGCCTCGGGTCACCCCGGGAGCAGTACTTC. Protein sequence: CASSLGSPREQYF.

The table lists this clonotype with many counts. The genes are TRBV11-2 and TRBJ1-5; D gene ambiguous. The CDR3 consists of 13 residues. Trimming took 1 base from V and 9 from J, leaving 10 bases between them. Germline CDR1 is SGHAT and CDR2 is FQNNGV. This CDR3 reads CASSLGAAGPQHF. CDR3 in DNA: TGTGCCAGCAGCTTAGGGGCCGCAGGGCCCCAGCATTTT.

V and J are TRBV5-6 and TRBJ2-7; possible D gene TRBD2, 6 bases. This CDR3 region has 14 residues. Trimming took off 0 bases at V and 5 bases at J, with 12 bases between the two ends. Looked up from germline, CDR1 is SGHDT and CDR2 is YYEEEE. CDR3 nucleotides: TGTGCCAGCAGCTTGGCCGGGACTGGCAACGAGCAGTACTTC. The encoded protein is CASSLAGTGNEQYF.

On this clonotype: This may stem from a read error, because a much larger clone lies one nucleotide away. The rearrangement joins TRBV29-1 to TRBJ2-7; 10 nucleotides match TRBD2. The V gene's germline CDR1 is SQVTM and CDR2 ANQGSEA. This CDR3 comprises 14 residues. CDR3 in DNA: TGCGGCGTTGAAGACCCTAGCGGGAGCTACGAGCAGTACTTC. Its protein product is CGVEDPSGSYEQYF.